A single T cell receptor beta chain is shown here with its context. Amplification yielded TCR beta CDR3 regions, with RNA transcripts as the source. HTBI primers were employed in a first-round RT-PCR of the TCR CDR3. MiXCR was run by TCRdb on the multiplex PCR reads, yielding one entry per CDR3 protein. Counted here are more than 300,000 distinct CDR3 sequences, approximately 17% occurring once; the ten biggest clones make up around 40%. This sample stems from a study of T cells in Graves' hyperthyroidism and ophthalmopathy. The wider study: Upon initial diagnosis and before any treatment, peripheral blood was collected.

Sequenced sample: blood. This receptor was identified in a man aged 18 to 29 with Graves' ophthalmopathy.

The CDR3 loop reads CASSAGTGANTGELFF. DNA for the CDR3: TGTGCCAGCAGCGCCGGGACAGGAGCGAACACCGGGGAGCTGTTTTTT. This chain links TRBV9 with TRBJ2-2; 8 nucleotides match TRBD1. CDR3 length: 16 residues. Per the germline V gene, CDR1 is SGDLS and CDR2 is YYNGEE. Trimming cost V 3 bases and J 0 bases; bases outside gene matches: 4.